The T cell receptor beta chain described here comes from a study of blood T cell repertoires in COVID-19. In this sample, this clone turned up a few times. Sequencing used immunoSEQ multiplex PCR; TCRdb keeps in-frame clones, though not all of them. The sample includes fewer than 200,000 clones, around 82% seen only once; the top ten take 3.5% to 4%. Germline CDR1 DFQATT, CDR2 SNEGSKA (reference sequence). This CDR3 region has 15 residues. Trimming left V 3 bases short and J 0 bases short, with 12 bases between. This chain links TRBV20-1 with TRBJ1-5, with D unclear. The specimen sequenced was PBMCs or T cells enriched from blood (not recorded which). The source of this sequence is a woman aged 50 to 60 in a cohort exposed to, infected with or recovered from COVID-19 (not recorded which). The CDR3 DNA follows: TGCAGTGCTAGTAGCGGAAGGAATAGCAATCAGCCCCAGCATTTT. Amino acids: CSASSGRNSNQPQHF.